Presented here are 16 T cell receptor beta chains from one specimen sequenced in a study of regulatory T cells in long-lasting Graves disease. Time point given: newly diagnosed GD, antithyroid drugs for less than 3 months. Extracted RNA from PBMCs served as the source of the TCR library. Assembly of TCR beta libraries relied on iRepertoire HTBI primers together with Arm-PCR of CDR3 regions. One entry per CDR3 protein, called by TCRdb with MiXCR from the multiplex PCR reads. The data hold 390,000 or so distinct CDR3 sequences, with 10% to 15% observed a single time. This sample also appeared in a second study, on T cells in Graves' hyperthyroidism and ophthalmopathy.

This specimen was peripheral blood mononuclear cells (PBMCs), taken at new diagnosis, from a patient treated with antithyroid drugs. These receptors were obtained from a woman under 30 with Graves disease.

This clonotype has only a few counts. The V and J genes are TRBV13 and TRBJ1-1; D remains ambiguous. V lost 2 bases, J lost 1 base, and 17 bases lay in between. This CDR3 is built from 17 residues. From germline, CDR1 is PRHDT and CDR2 FYEKMQ (reference sequence). The CDR3 region has the DNA TGTGCCAGCAGCTTAAGAGACGGGCGGCCGAGGAACACTGAAGCTTTCTTT. Protein sequence: CASSLRDGRPRNTEAFF.

In its sample, this clonotype was seen many times. V gene TRBV5-1 combines with J gene TRBJ2-4; 8 bases fit TRBD1. The CDR3 totals 18 residues. CDR1 is SGHRS and CDR2 is YFSETQ in the germline V gene. V was pared by 0 bases and J by 7 bases, with 15 bases of the junction left unmatched. CDR3 nucleotides: TGCGCCAGCAGCTTGGCCCTCGGGACAGGCCCTTCGTGGAACATTCAGTACTTC. This encodes CASSLALGTGPSWNIQYF. The variable domain in full, completed from reference TRBV5-1 and TRBJ2-4, reads KAGVTQTPRYLIKTRGQQVTLSCSPISGHRSVSWYQQTPGQGLQFLFEYFSETQRNKGNFPGRFSGRQFSNSRSEMNVSTLELGDSALYLCASSLALGTGPSWNIQYFGAGTRLSVL.

The sample holds many counts of this clonotype. The J gene is TRBJ1-2, the V gene TRBV29-1; D gene uncertain. V was pared by 3 bases and J by 4 bases, with 12 bases between. Germline CDR1 reads SQVTM; CDR2 reads ANQGSEA. The CDR3 is 13 amino acids. CDR3 DNA: TGCAGCGTTGAGGAGCGCCGTTCCTATGGCTACACCTTC. Protein: CSVEERRSYGYTF.

The sample holds a few counts of this clonotype. The rearrangement joins TRBV12-3 or TRBV12-4 to TRBJ2-3, with TRBD2 identical over 13 bases. This CDR3 spans 16 amino acids. Trimming at V came to 5 bases and at J to 8 bases, leaving 10 bases not matched to a gene. CDR3 sequence: CASSPLLAGGRGTQYF. DNA for the CDR3: TGTGCCAGCAGTCCACTACTAGCGGGGGGGCGGGGTACGCAGTATTTT.

At least ten counts were recorded for this clonotype. CDR3 loop: CAIRRELFARTEAFF. CDR3 nucleotides: TGTGCCATCAGGAGGGAGTTATTCGCTCGGACTGAAGCTTTCTTT. V is TRBV10-3 and J is TRBJ1-1; D ambiguous. Germline CDR1 ENHRY, CDR2 SYGVKD. The CDR3 covers 15 residues. With 6 bases removed from V and 5 bases from J, the gap between germline ends came to 19 bases.

This clonotype appeared many times. The CDR3 loop is CASSVRGQVYNEQFF. CDR3 bases: TGTGCCAGCAGCGTAAGGGGACAGGTCTACAATGAGCAGTTCTTC. The chain carries TRBV7-9 and TRBJ2-1, with 8 bases fitting TRBD1. This CDR3 is built from 15 residues. With 5 bases clipped from V and 3 bases from J, the junction kept 6 bases outside the gene matches. Per the germline V gene, CDR1 is SEHNR and CDR2 is FQNEAQ (reference sequence).

This clonotype was observed a handful of times. The gene calls are TRBV7-6 and TRBJ1-5; 8 bases fit TRBD1. The CDR3 is 18 residues long. V lost 5 bases to trimming and J lost 0 bases; unmatched junction nucleotides: 12. In germline, CDR1 is SGHVS, CDR2 FNYEAQ. The CDR3 DNA is TGTGCCAGCAGCCTCTTCGGACAGGGCACATATAGCAATCAGCCCCAGCATTTT. Translation gives CASSLFGQGTYSNQPQHF.

This clonotype was observed a handful of times. V gene TRBV12-3 or TRBV12-4 combines with J gene TRBJ1-3; tentatively, D is TRBD1 (5 bases). The V end was cut by 1 base, the J end by 11 bases, with 15 bases between. This CDR3 has 14 residues. As DNA, the CDR3 is TGTGCCAGCAGTTTAGGTCGAGCTATAGGGGCCATATATTTT. It codes for CASSLGRAIGAIYF.

This clonotype has ten or more counts. The chain has TRBV20-1 and TRBJ2-1; 9 bases are shared with TRBD1. The CDR3 has 23 amino acids. The junction had 30 bases not matched to a gene; V was cut back by 1 base and J by 5 bases. CDR1 is DFQATT and CDR2 is SNEGSKA in the germline V gene (reference sequence). The CDR3 loop is CSARGTIGQGSRPGYVINNEQFF. CDR3 DNA: TGCAGTGCTAGAGGAACGATAGGACAGGGGTCAAGGCCGGGTTACGTCATTAACAATGAGCAGTTCTTC.

For this clonotype: A much larger clone lies one base from this, so it may be a read error. The chain links TRBV27 to TRBJ2-1; 11 bases agree with TRBD2. This CDR3 region has 14 residues. Unmatched junction bases numbered 3, after V lost 7 bases and J lost 4 bases. Germline CDR1 reads MNHEY; CDR2 reads SMNVEV (reference sequence). This CDR3 is CASTGLAGYNEQFF. Here the CDR3 DNA reads TGTGCCAGCACCGGACTAGCGGGTTACAATGAGCAGTTCTTC.

This clonotype was seen ten or more times. J is TRBJ1-3 and V is TRBV28; TRBD1 might be the D (5 bases). The CDR3 contains 14 residues. V lost 6 bases, J lost 9 bases, and 18 bases lay in between. The V gene's germline CDR1 is MDHEN and CDR2 SYDVKM. In nucleotides, the CDR3 is TGTGCCAGCAGGACCACAGGCGGGGTAGGCACCATATATTTT. This translates into CASRTTGGVGTIYF.

Ten or more counts support this clonotype. An end of the junction differs from the germline gene, which may be a read error. The chain recombines TRBV5-1 with TRBJ2-3; D remains ambiguous. CDR3 length equals 12 residues. Germline CDR1 is SGHRS and CDR2 is YFSETQ. Here the CDR3 reads CASSLGLDTQYF. The CDR3, as DNA: TGTGCCAGCAGCTTAGGGTTGGATACGCAGTATTTT.

This clonotype has at least ten counts. The rearrangement joins TRBV12-3 or TRBV12-4 to TRBJ1-1; the D is unclear. V shed 3 bases and J shed 8 bases, with 7 bases lying between them. The CDR3 extends over 11 amino acids. The DNA for the CDR3 is TGTGCCAGCAGTTTTACCCGGGAAGCTTTCTTT. This codes for CASSFTREAFF.

This clonotype was seen ten or more times. The rearrangement links TRBV5-1 to TRBJ2-3; TRBD1 matches 11 bases. Germline V gene sequence: CDR1 SGHRS, CDR2 YFSETQ. This CDR3 contains 15 residues. J was trimmed by 5 bases and V by 4 bases; bases with no gene match: 6. The CDR3 coding sequence is TGCGCCAGCAGCCATGGACAGGGGGCTAAAGATACGCAGTATTTT. This sequence encodes CASSHGQGAKDTQYF.

The J gene is TRBJ2-3, the V gene TRBV4-3; D is possibly TRBD1 (6 bases). V lost 8 bases, J lost 0 bases, and 12 bases lay in between. Germline CDR1 is LGHNA and CDR2 is YSLEER. This CDR3 is 14 amino acids long. The CDR3 reads CASGGRGSTDTQYF. DNA of the CDR3: TGCGCCAGCGGGGGCCGGGGTAGCACAGATACGCAGTATTTT.

This clonotype has more than one count but fewer than ten. This chain uses TRBV28 with TRBJ1-4; D is possibly TRBD1 (6 bases). Trimming removed 3 bases from V and 7 bases from J, with 15 bases in between. Germline loops: CDR1 MDHEN, CDR2 SYDVKM. This CDR3 is 15 amino acids long. The CDR3 coding sequence is TGTGCCAGCAGTTTCCGTCGGGGAGGGGGTGAAAAACTGTTTTTT. Protein sequence: CASSFRRGGGEKLFF.